This T cell receptor beta chain comes out of a study of cytomegalovirus exposure and HLA in healthy donors. The study's findings and limits: Among TCR sequences, most were rare, though some public TCRs appeared in many donors. Listed as cytomegalovirus-associated were 150 to 200 TCR beta chains. Per a later analysis, about 17,000 TCR beta sequences showed association with HLA alleles at 0.05 false discovery rate.

Details on this clone: The antigen is unknown. A junction end diverges from the germline sequence, so it may reflect a read error.

The donors, nominally healthy at sampling, likely had unrecorded immune exposures. This PCR relied on a set of 60 Vbeta primers and 13 Jbeta primers. Data came from immunoSEQ multiplex PCR; TCRdb stores just in-frame clones and leaves some out. This repertoire shows about 140,000 clones, more than 75% found once; its top ten account for about 2%. CDR3 size: 14 residues. Germline V gene sequence: CDR1 SEHNR, CDR2 FQNEAQ (reference sequence). The sequencing sample was made of PBMCs. The origin of this receptor is a man aged 40-49 years in good health and CMV-seronegative. The chain links TRBV7-9 to TRBJ2-5, with TRBD1 matching over 11 bases. The CDR3 sequence: CSSSSWTGGETQYF. DNA for the CDR3: TGTTCCAGCAGCTCTTGGACAGGGGGCGAGACCCAGTACTTC.